This entry lists 12 T cell receptor beta chains sequenced from one sample in a study of blood T cell repertoires in COVID-19. The method was immunoSEQ multiplex PCR; TCRdb's version includes in-frame clones alone and lacks a portion of them. This table has about 89,000 clones, about three quarters appearing once. Sequencing used peripheral blood. The receptors derive from a human donor in a cohort sampled during active COVID-19.

The chain employs TRBV28 and TRBJ2-3; TRBD2 matches at 8 bases. The length of the CDR3 is 19 residues. V was clipped by 1 base and J by 0 bases; unmatched bases: 12. CDR1 and CDR2 (germline): MDHEN, SYDVKM. The CDR3 coding sequence is TGTGCCAGCAGTTTATTCGGGGATTCTAGCGGGCCGAGCACAGATACGCAGTATTTT. Amino acids: CASSLFGDSSGPSTDTQYF.

V usage is TRBV10-3 and J usage is TRBJ2-1; D not certain. In germline, CDR1 is ENHRY, CDR2 SYGVKD. This CDR3 spans 14 amino acids. Trimming removed 4 bases from V and 9 bases from J, with 16 bases in between. CDR3 loop: CAISGVSLDGEQFF. CDR3 in DNA: TGTGCCATCAGTGGTGTCTCTCTAGACGGTGAGCAGTTCTTC.

The chain recombines TRBV28 with TRBJ2-5; 8 nucleotides match TRBD2. Germline assignment: CDR1 MDHEN and CDR2 SYDVKM. J lost 2 bases, V lost 6 bases, and 5 bases had no gene match. The CDR3 loop spans 14 amino acids. The CDR3 DNA follows: TGTGCCAGCAGCCTACCGGGAGGGCAAGAGACCCAGTACTTC. Its protein is CASSLPGGQETQYF.

The chain is built from TRBV15 and TRBJ2-7; 11 nucleotides agree with TRBD1. The germline CDR1 and CDR2 sequences are LNHNV and YYDKDF (reference sequence). The CDR3 consists of 14 residues. V gave up 4 bases and J gave up 5 bases; unmatched junction bases: 4. In DNA form, the CDR3 reads TGTGCCACCAGCAATGGACAGGGGGCGGACGAGCAGTACTTC. Translated, it gives CATSNGQGADEQYF.

This chain joins TRBV11-2 and TRBJ1-4; 10 bases match TRBD1. J was trimmed by 10 bases and V by 1 base; bases with no gene match: 6. Germline V gene sequence: CDR1 SGHAT, CDR2 FQNNGV. This CDR3 spans 15 amino acids. The CDR3 DNA follows: TGTGCCAGCAGCTTAGCCCGACAGGGGGCGGGAAAACTGTTTTTT. It is translated as CASSLARQGAGKLFF.

The genes are TRBV11-2 and TRBJ2-1; TRBD2 matches 10 bases. Germline V gene lookup returns CDR1 SGHAT and CDR2 FQNNGV. This CDR3 has 15 amino acids. With 5 bases clipped from V and 6 bases from J, the junction kept 7 bases outside the gene matches. CDR3 loop: CASSLGLAATNEQFF. CDR3 nucleotides: TGTGCCAGCAGCCTTGGACTAGCGGCGACCAATGAGCAGTTCTTC.

The chain uses TRBV30 and TRBJ1-2, with TRBD1 matching 7 bases. Germline V gene lookup returns CDR1 GTSNPN and CDR2 SVGIG (reference sequence). The J segment lost 4 bases and the V segment lost 5 bases, leaving 4 bases of the junction unmatched. CDR3 length: 12 residues. The CDR3 bases are TGTGCCTGGCAGACAGGGACCTATGGCTACACCTTC. This encodes CAWQTGTYGYTF. The full variable domain, its missing parts supplied by reference TRBV30 and TRBJ1-2, is SQTIHQWPATLVQPVGSPLSLECTVEGTSNPNLYWYRQAAGRGLQLLFYSVGIGQISSEVPQNLSASRPQDRQFILSSKKLLLSDSGFYLCAWQTGTYGYTFGSGTRLTVV.

The rearrangement links TRBV30 to TRBJ2-1; weak D call: TRBD2 (5 bases). Trimming cost V 5 bases and J 8 bases, with 19 bases left between them. The CDR3 loop spans 14 amino acids. The V gene's germline CDR1 is GTSNPN and CDR2 SVGIG (reference sequence). In DNA, the CDR3 is TGTGCCTGGGGCTATTTAGAGGAGGTTTATGAGCAGTTCTTC. This translates into CAWGYLEEVYEQFF.

The V gene is TRBV7-2, the J gene TRBJ1-5, with TRBD1 matching over 7 bases. The CDR3 runs to 16 residues. The V gene's germline CDR1 is SGHTA and CDR2 FQGNSA. Unmatched junction bases numbered 4, after V lost 2 bases and J lost 0 bases. Here the CDR3 reads CASSLRQGNSNQPQHF. CDR3 bases: TGTGCCAGCAGCTTACGACAGGGCAATAGCAATCAGCCCCAGCATTTT.

This clone showed up just once. Mismatch with germline at one junction end may stem from a read error. The chain couples TRBV28 to TRBJ2-1; possibly TRBD2 for D (5 bases). Looked up from germline, CDR1 is MDHEN and CDR2 is SYDVKM. The length of the CDR3 is 12 residues. CDR3 bases: TGTGCCAGCAGTCTATGGAGGAAAGAGCAGTTCTTC. Amino acids: CASSLWRKEQFF.

The chain has TRBV28 and TRBJ1-1; D is uncertain. V gave up 2 bases and J gave up 0 bases, with 4 bases separating them. Germline-derived CDR1 and CDR2 are MDHEN and SYDVKM. The CDR3 spans 13 residues. The CDR3 region is CASSLPMNTEAFF. DNA of the CDR3: TGTGCCAGCAGTTTACCAATGAACACTGAAGCTTTCTTT.

This clone was observed a single time. The J gene is TRBJ2-5, the V gene TRBV11-2; possibly TRBD2 for D (5 bases). With 1 base removed from V and 5 bases from J, the gap between germline ends came to 20 bases. The CDR3 covers 17 residues. Germline V lookup: CDR1 SGHAT, CDR2 FQNNGV. Here the CDR3 DNA reads TGTGCCAGCAGCTTAGTCCTCGGGTTAGCGCGAGGGGAGACCCAGTACTTC. It codes for CASSLVLGLARGETQYF.